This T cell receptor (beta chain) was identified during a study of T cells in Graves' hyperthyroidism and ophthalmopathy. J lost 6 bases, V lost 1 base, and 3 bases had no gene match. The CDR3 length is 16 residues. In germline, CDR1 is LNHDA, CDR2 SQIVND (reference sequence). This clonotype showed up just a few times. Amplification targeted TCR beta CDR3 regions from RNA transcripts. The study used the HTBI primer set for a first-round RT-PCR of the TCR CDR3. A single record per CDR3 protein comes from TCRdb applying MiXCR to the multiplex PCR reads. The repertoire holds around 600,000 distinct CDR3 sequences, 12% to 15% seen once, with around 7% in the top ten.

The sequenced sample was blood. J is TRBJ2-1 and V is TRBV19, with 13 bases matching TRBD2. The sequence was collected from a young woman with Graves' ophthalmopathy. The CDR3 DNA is TGTGCCAGTAGTATAGTACTAGCGGGAGGGCCCAATGAGCAGTTCTTC. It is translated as CASSIVLAGGPNEQFF.